These 23 T cell receptor beta chains originate from one sample sequenced in a study of blood T cell repertoires in COVID-19. The repertoire was sequenced with immunoSEQ multiplex PCR; TCRdb's copy has only in-frame clones and lacks some. The table records about 130,000 clones, around 78% of them present only once. The specimen sequenced was peripheral blood. All receptors come from a human donor in a cohort sampled during active COVID-19.

This clone was counted between two and nine times. V gene TRBV2 combines with J gene TRBJ2-7; 10 nucleotides line up with TRBD1. Unmatched junction bases numbered 6, after V lost 6 bases and J lost 4 bases. The CDR3 extends over 14 amino acids. Germline V lookup: CDR1 SNHLY, CDR2 FYNNEI. CDR3 sequence (DNA): TGTGCCAGCAGAAATGGACAGGGGGGGTACGAGCAGTACTTC. This gives the protein CASRNGQGGYEQYF.

V and J are TRBV7-6 and TRBJ2-2; 12 nucleotides line up with TRBD1. Germline assignment: CDR1 SGHVS and CDR2 FNYEAQ. There are 17 residues in the CDR3. J gave up 5 bases and V 3 bases, and 7 bases lay outside the gene matches. The CDR3 DNA reads as TGTGCCAGCAGCTTCCGGGACAGGGGGCAGGGAACCGGGGAGCTGTTTTTT. As protein: CASSFRDRGQGTGELFF.

The chain joins TRBV3-1 (or the pseudogene TRBV3-2) to TRBJ2-6; 9 bases match TRBD1. V was clipped by 1 base and J by 4 bases; unmatched bases: 14. The germline V gene encodes CDR1 LGHDT and CDR2 YNNKEL (reference sequence). The CDR3 has 20 amino acids. CDR3 coding DNA: TGTGCCAGCAGCCAAGTTCATTGGGTACAGGGGGCACCAGGGGCCAACGTCCTGACTTTC. Translation: CASSQVHWVQGAPGANVLTF.

The gene calls are TRBV19 and TRBJ1-5, with 10 nucleotides matching TRBD1. Trimming cost V 7 bases and J 0 bases; bases outside gene matches: 9. The CDR3 has 17 residues. Per germline, CDR1 LNHDA and CDR2 SQIVND (reference sequence). CDR3 in DNA: TGTGCCAGTACCTGGGACAGGGGAACTTATAGCAATCAGCCCCAGCATTTT. Its protein is CASTWDRGTYSNQPQHF.

This chain joins TRBV29-1 and TRBJ1-5; 9 positions agree with TRBD1. Germline V lookup: CDR1 SQVTM, CDR2 ANQGSEA. CDR3 length: 13 amino acids. V shed 5 bases and J 6 bases; nucleotides not matched to a gene: 5. The CDR3, as DNA: TGCAGCGTTATACAGGGGGCGGGTCAGCCCCAGCATTTT. Translation: CSVIQGAGQPQHF.

This clone was found once. The chain couples TRBV6-2 or TRBV6-3 to TRBJ2-2; D unclear. This CDR3 spans 13 amino acids. Trimming shortened V by 2 bases and J by 2 bases, and 3 bases separated the two germline ends. In germline, CDR1 is MNHEY, CDR2 SVGEGT. Here the CDR3 DNA reads TGTGCCAGCAGTTACCTCAACACCGGGGAGCTGTTTTTT. This codes for CASSYLNTGELFF.

This clone showed up just a few times. This chain links TRBV4-2 with TRBJ2-2, with 8 positions matching TRBD1. Looked up from germline, CDR1 is LGHNA and CDR2 is YNFKEQ. The V and J ends lost 0 bases and 0 bases, in that order; junction bases with no gene match: 6. This CDR3 is built from 18 residues. Here the CDR3 DNA reads TGTGCCAGCAGCCAAGATCCAGGGGGCCCCGCGAACACCGGGGAGCTGTTTTTT. Translation gives CASSQDPGGPANTGELFF.

V is TRBV6-5 and J is TRBJ2-7; 9 positions agree with TRBD1. V shed 3 bases and J 2 bases; nucleotides not matched to a gene: 2. Germline V gives CDR1 MNHEY, CDR2 SVGAGI. CDR3 length: 14 residues. The CDR3 loop reads CASSYRDRAYEQYF. In DNA form, the CDR3 reads TGTGCCAGCAGTTATCGGGACAGGGCCTACGAGCAGTACTTC.

The J gene is TRBJ2-3, the V gene TRBV3-1 (or the pseudogene TRBV3-2), with TRBD2 matching 7 bases. The CDR3 length is 16 residues. CDR1 LGHDT and CDR2 YNNKEL come from the germline V gene (reference sequence). The ends lost 4 bases at V and 0 bases at J; junction bases unmatched: 7. CDR3 sequence: CASSRGYSGSTDTQYF. CDR3 bases: TGTGCCAGCAGCCGAGGTTATAGCGGGAGCACAGATACGCAGTATTTT.

The rearrangement joins TRBV5-1 to TRBJ2-2; perhaps TRBD2 as D (5 bases). The V end was cut by 9 bases, the J end by 4 bases, with 10 bases between. Germline-derived CDR1 and CDR2 are SGHRS and YFSETQ. CDR3 length equals 12 residues. In DNA, the CDR3 is TGCGCCACCGCTGGGAGCACCGGGGAGCTGTTTTTT. Protein product: CATAGSTGELFF.

This clone was picked up one time. In DNA form, the CDR3 reads TGCGCCAGCAGACGGCCCCAGGCCGATTCACCCCTCCACTTT. As protein: CASRRPQADSPLHF. The chain employs TRBV10-2 and TRBJ1-6; unclear D gene. This CDR3 is 14 amino acids long. Germline V gene sequence: CDR1 WSHSY, CDR2 SAAADI. V was pared by 6 bases and J by 8 bases, with 14 bases between.

V usage is TRBV27 and J usage is TRBJ2-7; 7 positions match TRBD1. The V and J ends lost 6 bases and 2 bases, in that order; junction bases with no gene match: 7. In germline, CDR1 is MNHEY, CDR2 SMNVEV (reference sequence). The CDR3 extends over 14 amino acids. For the CDR3, the DNA is TGTGCCAGCAGGACTTCGGGACAGACCTACGAGCAGTACTTC. It specifies CASRTSGQTYEQYF.

The chain uses TRBV6-2 or TRBV6-3 and TRBJ2-7, with D possibly being TRBD1 (5 bases). Germline CDR1 is MNHEY and CDR2 is SVGEGT. This CDR3 is built from 15 residues. V shed 6 bases and J shed 0 bases, with 15 bases lying between them. The CDR3 sequence: CASSPTDSTSYEQYF. CDR3 bases: TGTGCCAGCAGCCCGACAGACTCTACCTCCTACGAGCAGTACTTC.

The V gene is TRBV7-8, the J gene TRBJ1-2; 7 nucleotides match TRBD1. This CDR3 spans 15 amino acids. The ends lost 3 bases at V and 8 bases at J; junction bases unmatched: 12. Per germline, CDR1 SGHVS and CDR2 FQNEAQ. The CDR3 is CASSLTGTLPTGYTF. The CDR3 nucleotides are TGTGCCAGCAGCTTGACAGGGACCCTCCCGACGGGCTACACCTTC.

The chain links TRBV2 to TRBJ2-5; D is uncertain. Trimming cost V 8 bases and J 1 base, with 11 bases left between them. Germline values: CDR1 SNHLY, CDR2 FYNNEI. This CDR3 has 13 amino acids. The CDR3 sequence: CASATDIQETQYF. CDR3 DNA sequence: TGTGCCAGCGCAACAGATATCCAAGAGACCCAGTACTTC.

The chain employs TRBV28 and TRBJ1-5; D is undetermined. Between the trimmed V and J ends, which lost 5 bases and 0 bases, there was a span of 8 bases. Germline CDR1 is MDHEN and CDR2 is SYDVKM. CDR3 length: 14 residues. This CDR3 is CASSLKYSNQPQHF. The CDR3 nucleotides read TGTGCCAGCAGTCTAAAATATAGCAATCAGCCCCAGCATTTT.

This chain joins TRBV10-1 and TRBJ2-2, with 9 bases matching TRBD1. Per the germline V gene, CDR1 is WNHNN and CDR2 is SYGVQD (reference sequence). The CDR3 is 14 amino acids. The ends lost 6 bases at V and 5 bases at J; junction bases unmatched: 4. This CDR3 is CASRGDRVTGELFF. The CDR3 DNA reads as TGCGCCAGCAGAGGGGACAGGGTTACCGGGGAGCTGTTTTTT.

This clone is a singleton in its sample. The rearrangement links TRBV5-4 to TRBJ2-3; 8 bases agree with TRBD1. CDR3 length: 16 residues. Looked up from germline, CDR1 is SGHNT and CDR2 is YYREEE (reference sequence). V shed 0 bases and J 0 bases; nucleotides not matched to a gene: 3. CDR3 nucleotides: TGTGCCAGCAGCTTGGGTGGACAGGGAAGCACAGATACGCAGTATTTT. Protein product: CASSLGGQGSTDTQYF.

The V gene is TRBV21-1, the J gene TRBJ2-1; TRBD2 is the table's D call, not checked against the DNA. TRBV21-1 is a pseudogene. This CDR3 region has 23 residues. In DNA form, the CDR3 reads TGTGCCAGCAGCAAATTTAGGGAGGGACGGCGGCTAGCGGGGGCAAGCTCCTACAATGAGCAGTTCTTC. Its protein is CASSKFREGRRLAGASSYNEQFF.

The chain couples TRBV7-7 to TRBJ2-5; no reliable D call. Germline V gene lookup returns CDR1 SSHAT and CDR2 FNYEAQ (reference sequence). The germline V and J ends were trimmed by 1 base and 5 bases, with 14 bases remaining between them. The CDR3 covers 15 residues. The CDR3 sequence is CASSLVGQAEETQYF. In DNA form, the CDR3 reads TGTGCCAGCAGCTTAGTCGGCCAGGCCGAGGAGACCCAGTACTTC. The variable domain in full, with the rest retrieved from reference TRBV7-7 and TRBJ2-5, is GAGVSQSPRYKVTKRGQDVTLRCDPISSHATLYWYQQALGQGPEFLTYFNYEAQPDKSGLPSDRFSAERPEGSISTLTIQRTEQRDSAMYRCASSLVGQAEETQYFGPGTRLLVL.

This chain connects TRBV4-1 to TRBJ2-7, with TRBD1 identical over 10 bases. CDR3 length equals 14 residues. The V and J ends lost 5 bases and 7 bases, in that order; junction bases with no gene match: 8. CDR1 and CDR2 from the germline V gene are MGHRA and YSYEKL. CDR3 nucleotides: TGCGCCAGCAGCTATGGGGGACAGGGGTCAGAGCAGTACTTC. Protein: CASSYGGQGSEQYF.

V usage is TRBV7-8 and J usage is TRBJ2-1; tentatively, D is TRBD2 (5 bases). The germline V gene has CDR1 SGHVS and CDR2 FQNEAQ. CDR3 size: 16 residues. Trimming cost V 1 base and J 0 bases, with 10 bases left between them. The CDR3 sequence: CASSLDYGVSYNEQFF. The CDR3 bases are TGTGCCAGCAGCTTAGACTACGGGGTCTCCTACAATGAGCAGTTCTTC.

This sequence joins TRBV3-1 (or the pseudogene TRBV3-2) and TRBJ1-1; tentative D call: TRBD1 (6 bases). The ends were cut back, 6 bases at V and 4 bases at J, with 15 bases in the middle. The CDR3 has 14 residues. CDR1 is LGHDT and CDR2 is YNNKEL in the germline V gene (reference sequence). The chain's CDR3 is CASSPGVISTEAFF. The DNA for the CDR3 is TGTGCCAGCAGTCCAGGGGTTATAAGCACTGAAGCTTTCTTT.